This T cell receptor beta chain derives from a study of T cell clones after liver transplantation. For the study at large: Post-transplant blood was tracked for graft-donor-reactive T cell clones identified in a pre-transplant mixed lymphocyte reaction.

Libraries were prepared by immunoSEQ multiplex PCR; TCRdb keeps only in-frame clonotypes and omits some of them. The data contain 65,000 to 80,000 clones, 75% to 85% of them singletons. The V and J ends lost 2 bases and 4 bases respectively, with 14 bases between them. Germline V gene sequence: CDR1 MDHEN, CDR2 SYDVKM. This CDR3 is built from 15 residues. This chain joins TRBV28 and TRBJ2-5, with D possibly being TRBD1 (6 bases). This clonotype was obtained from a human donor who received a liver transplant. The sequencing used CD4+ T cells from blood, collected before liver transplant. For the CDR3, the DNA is TGTGCCAGCAGTTTAAGGACACGAGGGGGAGAGACCCAGTACTTC. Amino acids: CASSLRTRGGETQYF.